This T cell receptor beta chain was recovered during a study of OX40 agonist ivuxolimab in advanced cancers. Study context: Ivuxolimab, an antibody that agonizes OX40 (CD134), was administered to the patients. Findings and caveats of the study: The study found among the lowest clonal expansion in partial responders at 0.1-3.0 mg/kg.

Drawing of blood for sampling happened at baseline, at cycle 4 day 1, and at cycle 7 day 1. Germline V gene data show CDR1 as SGHNT and CDR2 as YENEEA. V shed 4 bases and J shed 3 bases, with 12 bases lying between them. This CDR3 is 14 amino acids long. In regard to this clone: Its antigen is undetermined.

The method was immunoSEQ multiplex PCR; TCRdb's version includes in-frame clones alone and lacks a portion of them. The sample consists of tens of thousands of clones, over 90% of them appearing once. The sequences come from CD4+ or CD8+ T cells sorted from blood, collected in a trial of the OX40 agonist ivuxolimab. The chain carries TRBV11-3 and TRBJ2-5; D call uncertain. The receptor was isolated from an adult with an advanced solid tumor such as melanoma, head and neck, liver or kidney cancer. Here the CDR3 DNA reads TGTGCCAGCAGCTCCCGAGGATCCGAAGAGACCCAGTACTTC. It codes for CASSSRGSEETQYF.